This T cell receptor beta chain was recovered during a study of blood T cells in healthy people across ages. Sample-barcoded 5' priming and a J-beta primer mix drove a second PCR of roughly 6 to 12 cycles. TCRdb re-analysed the 5' RACE reads in MiXCR, keeping a single row per CDR3 protein. The sample lists about 1.6 million distinct CDR3 sequences; 34% were seen once. V was shortened by 4 bases and J by 11 bases, with 15 bases between the two germline ends. Germline lookup yields CDR1 SGHTA and CDR2 FQGNSA. This CDR3 has 13 amino acids. The sample providers were healthy Caucasian people from Russia, aged about 6 to 95.

The rearrangement uses TRBV7-2 and TRBJ1-5; no firm D call. Sequencing input: blood. The clonotype comes from a woman aged 30 to 39 in good health. The CDR3 here is CASSSDYSGSQHF. The CDR3 DNA follows: TGTGCCAGCAGCTCAGATTACAGCGGGTCCCAGCATTTT.